These 32 T cell receptor beta chains came from one sample sequenced in a study of T-cell memory formation after mild COVID-19. From the 5' RACE reads, TCRdb called clonotypes with MiXCR, one entry per CDR3 protein. The table shows about 600,000 distinct CDR3 sequences, with less than 25% occurring only once. The sequenced sample was PBMCs or a T cell subset sorted from them (not recorded which). Every receptor here comes from an adult woman who had mild COVID-19 (a few samples of this study predate the infection). Cell type and time point are not known.

This clonotype has a handful of counts. The rearrangement uses TRBV4-2 and TRBJ1-6; TRBD1 aligns across 9 bases. V gave up 3 bases and J gave up 9 bases; unmatched junction bases: 9. The CDR3 runs to 16 residues. Per the germline V gene, CDR1 is LGHNA and CDR2 is YNFKEQ. For the CDR3, the DNA is TGTGCCAGCAGCCAGGCGGACAGGGGCGGAAGTTCACCCCTCCACTTT. Amino acid sequence: CASSQADRGGSSPLHF.

The chain employs TRBV20-1 and TRBJ2-3, with TRBD2 matching over 8 bases. There are 14 residues in the CDR3. Germline loops: CDR1 DFQATT, CDR2 SNEGSKA (reference sequence). After removal of 2 bases from V and 1 base from J, the junction contained 2 bases not matched to a gene. CDR3 nucleotide sequence: TGCAGTGCTAGACGGGGGGGCGGCACAGATACGCAGTATTTT. It is translated as CSARRGGGTDTQYF.

This sequence joins TRBV5-1 and TRBJ1-2, with 8 nucleotides matching TRBD1. With V trimmed by 0 bases and J by 0 bases, 10 bases remained unmatched. The CDR3 contains 18 residues. The V gene's germline CDR1 is SGHRS and CDR2 YFSETQ. The CDR3 sequence: CASSLVWDRSNANYGYTF. The CDR3 nucleotides read TGCGCCAGCAGCTTGGTCTGGGACAGGAGTAACGCTAACTATGGCTACACCTTC.

This clonotype was seen only a few times. The chain combines TRBV7-2 with TRBJ1-5, with 7 bases lining up with TRBD1. Germline loops: CDR1 SGHTA, CDR2 FQGNSA. After removal of 6 bases from V and 3 bases from J, the junction contained 17 bases not matched to a gene. The CDR3 is 18 residues long. CDR3 nucleotide sequence: TGTGCCAGCAGACTCTTAGCGACAGGGCTTGGGTACAATCAGCCCCAGCATTTT. It is translated as CASRLLATGLGYNQPQHF.

This clonotype has only a few counts. The chain combines TRBV11-2 with TRBJ1-1; no clear D. Trimming left V 5 bases short and J 0 bases short, with 13 bases between. The CDR3 is made up of 15 amino acids. Germline V gene sequence: CDR1 SGHAT, CDR2 FQNNGV. CDR3 DNA: TGTGCCAGCAGCCCCCGCCACCAGCTGAACACTGAAGCTTTCTTT. It codes for CASSPRHQLNTEAFF.

The gene calls are TRBV7-9 and TRBJ1-4, with no clear D. Germline values: CDR1 SEHNR, CDR2 FQNEAQ (reference sequence). The CDR3 extends over 15 amino acids. V dropped 0 bases and J dropped 3 bases, with 8 bases sitting between them. CDR3 coding DNA: TGTGCCAGCAGCTTAGCGGGGAGCCCTAATGAAAAACTGTTTTTT. Translating gives CASSLAGSPNEKLFF.

V is TRBV3-1 and J is TRBJ2-5; weak D call: TRBD1 (6 bases). The germline V and J ends were trimmed by 4 bases and 7 bases, with 19 bases remaining between them. From germline, CDR1 is LGHDT and CDR2 YNNKEL (reference sequence). CDR3 length equals 15 residues. This chain's CDR3 is CASSRATQGIRTQYF. CDR3 bases: TGTGCCAGCAGCCGCGCCACTCAGGGGATCAGGACCCAGTACTTC.

This clonotype was seen more than once but under ten times. The rearrangement uses TRBV3-1 and TRBJ1-1; 8 bases map to TRBD1. Losses at the gene ends were 4 bases for V and 10 bases for J; bases not matched to a gene: 8. CDR1 and CDR2 from the germline V gene are LGHDT and YNNKEL (reference sequence). The CDR3 totals 13 residues. The CDR3, as DNA: TGTGCCAGCAGCCCGGACAGGGTCTCCGTAGCTTTCTTT. Translating it yields CASSPDRVSVAFF.

This chain connects TRBV2 to TRBJ2-7; a weak D match, TRBD1 (6 bases). V lost 7 bases to trimming and J lost 4 bases, with 14 bases between them. The CDR3 is 13 residues long. The germline gives CDR1 SNHLY, CDR2 FYNNEI. As DNA, the CDR3 is TGTGCCAGCAACCCCCAGGGGCTGTACGAGCAGTACTTC. Its translation is CASNPQGLYEQYF.

The table lists this clonotype with many counts. The V gene is TRBV3-1, the J gene TRBJ1-5, with TRBD1 as a possible D gene (5 bases). Trimming shortened V by 0 bases and J by 2 bases, and 20 bases separated the two germline ends. Germline V CDR1 and CDR2: LGHDT, YNNKEL (reference sequence). This CDR3 is 19 amino acids long. CDR3 in DNA: TGTGCCAGCAGCCAAGATCGCCCGGGGCGAATTGGGCGCAATCAGCCCCAGCATTTT. It yields the protein CASSQDRPGRIGRNQPQHF.

The chain employs TRBV5-6 and TRBJ1-5, with a tentative D call TRBD1 (6 bases). The CDR3 has 14 residues. The germline gives CDR1 SGHDT, CDR2 YYEEEE. The ends were cut back, 4 bases at V and 1 base at J, with 9 bases in the middle. DNA for the CDR3: TGTGCCAGCAGCGGGGGGCTGAGCAATCAGCCCCAGCATTTT. Its protein product is CASSGGLSNQPQHF. Complete variable domain (other parts from reference TRBV5-6 and TRBJ1-5): DAGVTQSPTHLIKTRGQQVTLRCSPKSGHDTVSWYQQALGQGPQFIFQYYEEEERQRGNFPDRFSGHQFPNYSSELNVNALLLGDSALYLCASSGGLSNQPQHFGDGTRLSIL.

The chain joins TRBV9 to TRBJ2-1; TRBD2 matches at 8 bases. CDR1 is SGDLS, CDR2 YYNGEE, per germline. The CDR3 totals 15 residues. With 0 bases clipped from V and 6 bases from J, the junction kept 5 bases outside the gene matches. The CDR3 sequence: CASSVGIAGLNEQFF. In DNA, the CDR3 is TGTGCCAGCAGCGTAGGAATAGCGGGACTCAATGAGCAGTTCTTC.

This clonotype was recorded a few times. The chain uses TRBV6-2 or TRBV6-3 and TRBJ2-7; 10 nucleotides align to TRBD2. Germline V gives CDR1 MNHEY, CDR2 SVGEGT. The CDR3 has 16 amino acids. V trimming: 6 bases; J trimming: 5 bases; junction bases outside the gene matches: 13. Here the CDR3 DNA reads TGTGCCAGCAGCCCCCGGCAACCGGGACTAGCGAACGAGCAGTACTTC. Translation: CASSPRQPGLANEQYF.

This clonotype was detected once. The V call is TRBV7-9, the J call TRBJ2-4; either TRBD1 or TRBD2 may fit D (6 bases each). The CDR3 has 16 residues. Germline assignment: CDR1 SEHNR and CDR2 FQNEAQ (reference sequence). Trimming shortened V by 1 base and J by 6 bases, and 16 bases separated the two germline ends. CDR3: CASSLDRGRFRNIQYF. In DNA, the CDR3 is TGTGCCAGCAGCTTAGACCGGGGGCGGTTTCGAAACATTCAGTACTTC.

V usage is TRBV7-9 and J usage is TRBJ2-3; the match to TRBD2 covers 14 bases. This CDR3 has 16 residues. Germline V gives CDR1 SEHNR, CDR2 FQNEAQ (reference sequence). Losses at the gene ends were 3 bases for V and 5 bases for J; bases not matched to a gene: 4. CDR3 residues: CASSLGLAGVIDTQYF. For the CDR3, the DNA is TGTGCCAGCAGCTTGGGACTAGCGGGAGTCATAGATACGCAGTATTTT.

The rearrangement links TRBV6-1 to TRBJ2-7; no firm D call. This CDR3 is 14 amino acids long. V was pared by 2 bases and J by 0 bases, with 8 bases between. Germline V gene data show CDR1 as MNHNS and CDR2 as SASEGT. Here the CDR3 DNA reads TGTGCCAGCAGTGAAAAGTGGAGCTCCTACGAGCAGTACTTC. It is translated as CASSEKWSSYEQYF.

The chain joins TRBV20-1 to TRBJ1-1, with D possibly matching TRBD1 (5 bases). This CDR3 is 15 amino acids long. Deletions cut 6 bases from V and 4 bases from J, with 21 bases between. Germline V gives CDR1 DFQATT, CDR2 SNEGSKA (reference sequence). CDR3 region: CSAPPAASQGTEAFF. The CDR3 nucleotides are TGCAGTGCCCCTCCGGCGGCCTCGCAGGGCACTGAAGCTTTCTTT.

The J gene is TRBJ2-7, the V gene TRBV25-1; TRBD1 might be the D (6 bases). The CDR3 loop spans 15 amino acids. Germline V gene sequence: CDR1 MGHDK, CDR2 SYGVNS. Deletions cut 4 bases from V and 2 bases from J, with 15 bases between. The CDR3 loop is CASSVQGSPTYEQYF. The CDR3 nucleotides read TGTGCCAGCAGTGTACAGGGTTCACCGACCTACGAGCAGTACTTC.

This clonotype occurred a few times. This chain links TRBV30 with TRBJ2-2; 9 bases match TRBD1. The germline V gene has CDR1 GTSNPN and CDR2 SVGIG (reference sequence). CDR3 length: 16 amino acids. V lost 0 bases and J lost 4; bases outside the gene matches: 6. In DNA, the CDR3 is TGTGCCTGGAGTGTAGGGGACAGGGTCCTCACCGGGGAGCTGTTTTTT. Amino acid sequence: CAWSVGDRVLTGELFF.

This chain connects TRBV24-1 to TRBJ2-1; D gene unclear. The germline CDR1 and CDR2 sequences are KGHDR and SFDVKD. The CDR3 has 15 amino acids. Trimming took off 2 bases at V and 6 bases at J, with 13 bases between the two ends. The CDR3 is CATSDSSLYLNEQFF. In DNA form, the CDR3 reads TGTGCCACCAGTGATTCGAGTCTATACCTCAATGAGCAGTTCTTC.

This clonotype was counted only a few times. The gene calls are TRBV7-2 and TRBJ2-1; no clear D gene. Trimming removed 1 base from V and 7 bases from J, with 8 bases in between. The CDR3 consists of 13 residues. Germline V CDR1 and CDR2: SGHTA, FQGNSA. DNA for the CDR3: TGTGCCAGCAGCTTAGTGTACGCTAATGAGCAGTTCTTC. Translation gives CASSLVYANEQFF.

The rearrangement links TRBV7-9 to TRBJ2-5; no clear D gene. The germline CDR1 and CDR2 sequences are SEHNR and FQNEAQ (reference sequence). V was trimmed by 5 bases and J by 1 base, leaving 17 bases between them. The CDR3 spans 16 residues. The CDR3 is CASSPTVWPLQETQYF. The CDR3 region has the DNA TGTGCCAGCAGCCCGACGGTTTGGCCGCTCCAAGAGACCCAGTACTTC. Full variable domain (outside the CDR3, taken from reference TRBV7-9 and TRBJ2-5): DTGVSQNPRHKITKRGQNVTFRCDPISEHNRLYWYRQTLGQGPEFLTYFQNEAQLEKSRLLSDRFSAERPKGSFSTLEIQRTEQGDSAMYLCASSPTVWPLQETQYFGPGTRLLVL.

This sequence joins TRBV27 and TRBJ2-7; a possible D gene is TRBD2 (6 bases). This CDR3 has 14 amino acids. Germline CDR1 is MNHEY and CDR2 is SMNVEV (reference sequence). Trimming left V 7 bases short and J 3 bases short, with 16 bases between. The CDR3 nucleotides read TGTGCCAGCACCTCGTGGAGTAGCGGCTACGAGCAGTACTTC. It specifies CASTSWSSGYEQYF.

The sample holds a few counts of this clonotype. The chain recombines TRBV20-1 with TRBJ1-2, with TRBD1 matching over 7 bases. Germline V gene sequence: CDR1 DFQATT, CDR2 SNEGSKA (reference sequence). The CDR3 runs to 15 residues. The trim removed 6 bases at V and 2 bases at J, leaving 12 bases unmatched. This CDR3 reads CSARRTGILNYGYTF. In nucleotides, the CDR3 is TGCAGTGCCCGACGGACAGGTATCCTGAACTATGGCTACACCTTC.

The J gene is TRBJ2-7, the V gene TRBV29-1; D not resolved. CDR1 is SQVTM and CDR2 is ANQGSEA in the germline V gene. This CDR3 is built from 14 residues. Between the trimmed V and J ends, which lost 3 bases and 6 bases, there was a span of 18 bases. CDR3 bases: TGCAGCGTTGACGGATGGGCCTCAGGAAGCGAGCAGTACTTC. Its protein product is CSVDGWASGSEQYF.

The V gene is TRBV6-5, the J gene TRBJ2-1; TRBD1 matches 7 bases. In germline, CDR1 is MNHEY, CDR2 SVGAGI. This CDR3 region has 15 residues. V gave up 6 bases and J gave up 2 bases; unmatched junction bases: 7. The CDR3 DNA is TGTGCCAGCAGCAAAACAGGGGTACCCTACAATGAGCAGTTCTTC. Protein sequence: CASSKTGVPYNEQFF.

The chain employs TRBV7-6 and TRBJ2-5; either TRBD1 or TRBD2 may supply D (5 bases each). The germline V gene has CDR1 SGHVS and CDR2 FNYEAQ. The V gene lost 5 bases and the J gene lost 3 bases, with 16 bases spanning the gap. This CDR3 has 15 amino acids. CDR3 protein: CASSRRDLPKETQYF. Here the CDR3 DNA reads TGTGCCAGCAGCCGTAGGGACCTTCCAAAAGAGACCCAGTACTTC.

This clonotype has only a few counts. The chain uses TRBV20-1 and TRBJ1-1; D not certain. CDR1 and CDR2 (germline): DFQATT, SNEGSKA (reference sequence). The V gene lost 3 bases and the J gene lost 1 base, with 9 bases spanning the gap. There are 13 residues in the CDR3. The CDR3 nucleotides read TGCAGTGCTAGGCCCCAGCCGAACACTGAAGCTTTCTTT. Residues: CSARPQPNTEAFF.

The J gene is TRBJ1-2, the V gene TRBV12-3 or TRBV12-4; 9 bases align to TRBD1. Trimming took 0 bases from V and 4 from J; bases not matched to a gene: 9. CDR3 length: 17 residues. The CDR3 is CASSLAGGTGNSYGYTF. The CDR3 nucleotides are TGTGCCAGCAGTTTAGCTGGCGGGACAGGGAACTCCTATGGCTACACCTTC.

This clonotype appeared a few times. This chain links TRBV11-2 with TRBJ2-7; TRBD2 aligns across 11 bases. Germline-derived CDR1 and CDR2 are SGHAT and FQNNGV. The CDR3 is 15 amino acids. V was clipped by 5 bases and J by 1 base; unmatched bases: 4. CDR3 loop: CASSQLAGVSYEQYF. For the CDR3, the DNA is TGTGCCAGCAGCCAACTAGCGGGAGTGTCCTACGAGCAGTACTTC.

The gene calls are TRBV2 and TRBJ2-6; D might be TRBD1 (5 bases). Trimming stripped 3 bases from V and 0 bases from J, with 9 bases between. This CDR3 is built from 16 residues. CDR1 and CDR2 (germline): SNHLY, FYNNEI. The CDR3 protein is CASSDGAASGANVLTF. Written as DNA, the CDR3 is TGTGCCAGCAGTGATGGGGCAGCCTCTGGGGCCAACGTCCTGACTTTC. Variable domain in full (rest from reference TRBV2 and TRBJ2-6): EPEVTQTPSHQVTQMGQEVILRCVPISNHLYFYWYRQILGQKVEFLVSFYNNEISEKSEIFDDQFSVERPDGSNFTLKIRSTKLEDSAMYFCASSDGAASGANVLTFGAGSRLTVL.

This clonotype was detected only a few times. The rearrangement links TRBV29-1 to TRBJ2-5; possibly TRBD1 for D (6 bases). V was pared by 5 bases and J by 4 bases, with 14 bases between. Germline CDR1 and CDR2: SQVTM and ANQGSEA. This CDR3 is 13 amino acids long. In DNA form, the CDR3 reads TGCAGCGTTCCACAGGGTGCCGTAGAGACCCAGTACTTC. The encoded protein is CSVPQGAVETQYF. Drawing the rest from reference TRBV29-1 and TRBJ2-5, the complete variable domain is SAVISQKPSRDICQRGTSLTIQCQVDSQVTMMFWYRQQPGQSLTLIATANQGSEATYESGFVIDKFPISRPNLTFSTLTVSNMSPEDSSIYLCSVPQGAVETQYFGPGTRLLVL.